This T cell receptor (beta chain) was identified in a study of monozygotic twins with inflammatory bowel disease. General observations from the study: In the analysis, different T cell subtypes could not be told apart. Heterogeneous immunosuppressive treatment regimens may have introduced variability into patient repertoires. Those with IBD had lower TCRbeta diversity (inverse Simpson) than their healthy co-twins did.

TCRdb reanalyzed the 5' RACE reads, giving one entry per CDR3 protein sequence and no DNA. The listing contains some 160,000 distinct CDR3 sequences. As regards this clonotype: Antigen specificity is unknown.

The TCR was taken from a human donor with ulcerative colitis or Crohn's disease, or a healthy co-twin of an affected twin (not recorded which). The sequencing input was blood.

The CDR3: CAWSVRALEQYF. V is TRBV30 and J is TRBJ2-7. CDR1 is GTSNPN and CDR2 is SVGIG in the germline V gene (reference sequence). The CDR3 loop spans 12 amino acids.